This T cell receptor (beta chain) was sequenced for a study of regulatory T cells in long-lasting Graves disease. The time point denotes: newly diagnosed GD, antithyroid drugs for less than 3 months. RNA isolated from PBMCs was used to make the TCR library. Arm-PCR of CDR3 regions and iRepertoire HTBI primers were the basis on which TCR beta libraries were built. TCRdb called the multiplex PCR reads again in MiXCR, with one record for every CDR3 protein. The sample records under 300,000 distinct CDR3 sequences, 20% to 25% being singletons. Study-level findings and limits: Persistent disease preferred TRBV28, TRBJ1-2 and TRBJ2-5; new disease, TRBV20-1 and TRBJ2-1. Less diverse TCR repertoires were seen in persistent Graves' patients than in newly diagnosed ones.

This clonotype came up many times. No antigen is known for it. Unmatched junction bases numbered 14, after V lost 4 bases and J lost 3 bases. Per the germline V gene, CDR1 is GTSNPN and CDR2 is SVGIG (reference sequence). The CDR3 contains 17 residues. The chain is built from TRBV30 and TRBJ2-3, with TRBD1 matching 9 bases. This clonotype was sampled from a female donor with Graves disease. This specimen was peripheral blood mononuclear cells (PBMCs), taken at new diagnosis, from a patient treated with antithyroid drugs. The CDR3: CAWIPPRDREGTDTQYF. The CDR3 DNA is TGTGCCTGGATCCCCCCCCGGGACAGGGAAGGGACAGATACGCAGTATTTT.